A single T cell receptor (beta chain) is shown here with its context. This sample was taken from a study of siplizumab effects on memory and regulatory T cells. Profiled with immunoSEQ multiplex PCR; TCRdb holds only in-frame clones, not every one. The sample contains approximately 98,000 clones, 85% to 95% of which appear only once. Germline CDR1 SGHDT, CDR2 YYEEEE. The CDR3 loop spans 15 amino acids. The ends were cut back, 4 bases at V and 0 bases at J, with 13 bases in the middle. The TCR sequence derives from a human donor in good health. This sequence joins TRBV5-6 and TRBJ1-2, with TRBD1 as a possible D gene (5 bases). The sequencing sample was made of non-Treg CD4+ T cells sorted from blood. CDR3 nucleotide sequence: TGTGCCAGCAGCAACCGGGACGTCACTAACTATGGCTACACCTTC. This translates into CASSNRDVTNYGYTF. Based on the CDR3 plus reference TRBV5-6 and TRBJ1-2, the full variable domain is DAGVTQSPTHLIKTRGQQVTLRCSPKSGHDTVSWYQQALGQGPQFIFQYYEEEERQRGNFPDRFSGHQFPNYSSELNVNALLLGDSALYLCASSNRDVTNYGYTFGSGTRLTVV.